This entry features one T cell receptor (beta chain) sequence. Other DNA sequences in the sample encode the same CDR3. This record belongs to a study of shared clonotypes between healthy human individuals. Germline V gene sequence: CDR1 LNHDA, CDR2 SQIVND (reference sequence). V lost 5 bases, J lost 2 bases, and 4 bases stayed unmatched. The CDR3 is 14 amino acids. Repertoires were generated with immunoSEQ multiplex PCR, while TCRdb's copy carries only in-frame clones and drops some. Of a few million clones listed, approximately 92% are singletons. The receptor's source is a man in his late teens or twenties in good health. The V gene is TRBV19, the J gene TRBJ1-2; 8 bases map to TRBD1. Sequenced: naive CD4+ T cells sorted from blood. Subset given: CD45RA+ positively selected. The CDR3 DNA sequence: TGTGCCAGTAGTCGGACAGGGAGCAACTATGGCTACACCTTC. This sequence encodes CASSRTGSNYGYTF.